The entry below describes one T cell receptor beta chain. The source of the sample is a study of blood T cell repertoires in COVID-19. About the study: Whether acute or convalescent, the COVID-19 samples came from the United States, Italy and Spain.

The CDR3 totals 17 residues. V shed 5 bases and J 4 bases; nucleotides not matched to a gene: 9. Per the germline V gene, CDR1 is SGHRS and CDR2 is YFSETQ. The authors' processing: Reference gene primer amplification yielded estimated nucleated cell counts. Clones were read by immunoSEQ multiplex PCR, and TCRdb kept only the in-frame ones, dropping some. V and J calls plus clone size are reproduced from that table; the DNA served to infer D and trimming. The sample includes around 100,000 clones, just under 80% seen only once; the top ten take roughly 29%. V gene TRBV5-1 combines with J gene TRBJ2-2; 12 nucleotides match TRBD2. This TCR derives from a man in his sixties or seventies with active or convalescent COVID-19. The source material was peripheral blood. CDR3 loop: CASRTSGGLGGTGELFF. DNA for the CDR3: TGCGCCAGCAGGACTAGCGGGGGCTTGGGTGGCACCGGGGAGCTGTTTTTT.